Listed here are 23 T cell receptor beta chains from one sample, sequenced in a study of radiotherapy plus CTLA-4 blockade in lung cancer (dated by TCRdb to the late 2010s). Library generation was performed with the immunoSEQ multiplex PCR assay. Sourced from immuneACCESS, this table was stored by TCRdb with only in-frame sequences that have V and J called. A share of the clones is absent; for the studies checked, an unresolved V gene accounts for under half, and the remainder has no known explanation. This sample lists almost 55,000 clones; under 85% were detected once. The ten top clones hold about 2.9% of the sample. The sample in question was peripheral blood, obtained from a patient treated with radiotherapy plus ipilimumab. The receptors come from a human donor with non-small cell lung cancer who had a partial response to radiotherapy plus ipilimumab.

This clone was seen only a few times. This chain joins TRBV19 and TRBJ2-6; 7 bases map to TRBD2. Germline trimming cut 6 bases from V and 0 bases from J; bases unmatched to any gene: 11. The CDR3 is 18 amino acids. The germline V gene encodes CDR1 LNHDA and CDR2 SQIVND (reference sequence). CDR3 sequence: CASRTLFGGFSGANVLTF. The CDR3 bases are TGTGCCAGTAGAACTCTTTTCGGGGGGTTCTCTGGGGCCAACGTCCTGACTTTC.

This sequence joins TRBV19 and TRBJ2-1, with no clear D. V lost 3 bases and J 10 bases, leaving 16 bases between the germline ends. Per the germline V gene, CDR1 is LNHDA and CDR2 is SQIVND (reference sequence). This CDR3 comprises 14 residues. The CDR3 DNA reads TGTGCCAGTAGTATTGGGTTGCGGTCCCGGGAGCAGTTCTTC. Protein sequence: CASSIGLRSREQFF.

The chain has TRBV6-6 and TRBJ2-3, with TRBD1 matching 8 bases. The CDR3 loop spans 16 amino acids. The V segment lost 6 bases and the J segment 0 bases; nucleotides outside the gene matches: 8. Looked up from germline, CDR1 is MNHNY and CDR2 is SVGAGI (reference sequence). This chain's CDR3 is CASRPQGALSTDTQYF. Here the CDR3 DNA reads TGTGCCAGCAGGCCGCAGGGGGCGCTTAGCACAGATACGCAGTATTTT.

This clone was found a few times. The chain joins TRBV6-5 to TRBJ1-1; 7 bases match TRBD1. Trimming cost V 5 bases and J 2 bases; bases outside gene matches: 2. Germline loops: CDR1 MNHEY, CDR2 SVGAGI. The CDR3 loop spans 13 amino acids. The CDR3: CASSTGDNTEAFF. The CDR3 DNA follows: TGTGCCAGCAGTACAGGGGATAACACTGAAGCTTTCTTT.

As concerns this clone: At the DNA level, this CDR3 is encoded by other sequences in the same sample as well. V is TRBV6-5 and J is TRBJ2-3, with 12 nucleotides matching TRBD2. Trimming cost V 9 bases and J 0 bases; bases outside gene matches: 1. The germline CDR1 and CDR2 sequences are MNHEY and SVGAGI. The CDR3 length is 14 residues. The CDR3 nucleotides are TGTGCCAGTGGACTAGCGGGGAGCACAGATACGCAGTATTTT. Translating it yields CASGLAGSTDTQYF.

In DNA form, the CDR3 reads TGCGCCAGCAGCCAAGAAACTCGACAGGAGTGGGCAGATACGCAGTATTTT. Encoded protein: CASSQETRQEWADTQYF. V is TRBV4-1 and J is TRBJ2-3; weak D call: TRBD1 (6 bases). The germline CDR1 and CDR2 sequences are MGHRA and YSYEKL. The CDR3 length is 17 residues. The V and J ends lost 0 bases and 4 bases respectively, with 17 bases between them.

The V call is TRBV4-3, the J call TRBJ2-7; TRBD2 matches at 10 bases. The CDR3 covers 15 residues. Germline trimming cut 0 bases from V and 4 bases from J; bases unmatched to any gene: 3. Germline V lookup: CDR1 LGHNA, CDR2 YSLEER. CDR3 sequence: CASSQESGGAYEQYF. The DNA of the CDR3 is TGCGCCAGCAGCCAAGAGAGCGGGGGGGCATACGAGCAGTACTTC.

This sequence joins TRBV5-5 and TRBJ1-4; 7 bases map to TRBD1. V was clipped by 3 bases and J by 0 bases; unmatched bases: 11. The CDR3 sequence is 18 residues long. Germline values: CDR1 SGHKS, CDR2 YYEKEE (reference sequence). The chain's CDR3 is CASSSDRVPFSTNEKLFF. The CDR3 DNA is TGTGCCAGCAGCTCTGACAGGGTCCCCTTTTCAACTAATGAAAAACTGTTTTTT.

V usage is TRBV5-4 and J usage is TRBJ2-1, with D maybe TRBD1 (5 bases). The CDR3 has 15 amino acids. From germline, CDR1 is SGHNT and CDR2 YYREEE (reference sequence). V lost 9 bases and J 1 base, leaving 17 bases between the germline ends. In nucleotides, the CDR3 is TGTGCCACCGAAGCACAGGTGGGATCCTACAATGAGCAGTTCTTC. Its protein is CATEAQVGSYNEQFF.

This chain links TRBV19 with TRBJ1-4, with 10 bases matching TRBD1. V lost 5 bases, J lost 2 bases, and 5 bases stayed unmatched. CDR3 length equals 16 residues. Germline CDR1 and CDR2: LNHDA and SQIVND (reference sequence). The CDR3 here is CASSATGGLTNEKLFF. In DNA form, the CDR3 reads TGTGCCAGTAGTGCGACAGGGGGCTTGACTAATGAAAAACTGTTTTTT.

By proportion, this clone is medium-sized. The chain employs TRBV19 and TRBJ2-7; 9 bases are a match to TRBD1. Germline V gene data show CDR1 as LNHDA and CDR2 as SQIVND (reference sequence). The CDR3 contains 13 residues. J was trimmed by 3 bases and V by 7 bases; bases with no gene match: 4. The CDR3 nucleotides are TGTGCCAGTACCGTGACAGGGGGCTACGAGCAGTACTTC. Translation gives CASTVTGGYEQYF. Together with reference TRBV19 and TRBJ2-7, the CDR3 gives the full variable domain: DGGITQSPKYLFRKEGQNVTLSCEQNLNHDAMYWYRQDPGQGLRLIYYSQIVNDFQKGDIAEGYSVSREKKESFPLTVTSAQKNPTAFYLCASTVTGGYEQYFGPGTRLTVT.

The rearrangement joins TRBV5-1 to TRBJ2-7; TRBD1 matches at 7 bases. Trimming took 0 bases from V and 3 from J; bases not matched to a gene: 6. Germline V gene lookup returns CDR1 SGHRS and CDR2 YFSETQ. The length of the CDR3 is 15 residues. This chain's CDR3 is CASSLVGTGVYEQYF. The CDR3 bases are TGCGCCAGCAGCTTGGTCGGCACAGGGGTCTACGAGCAGTACTTC. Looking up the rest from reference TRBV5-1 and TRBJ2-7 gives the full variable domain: KAGVTQTPRYLIKTRGQQVTLSCSPISGHRSVSWYQQTPGQGLQFLFEYFSETQRNKGNFPGRFSGRQFSNSRSEMNVSTLELGDSALYLCASSLVGTGVYEQYFGPGTRLTVT.

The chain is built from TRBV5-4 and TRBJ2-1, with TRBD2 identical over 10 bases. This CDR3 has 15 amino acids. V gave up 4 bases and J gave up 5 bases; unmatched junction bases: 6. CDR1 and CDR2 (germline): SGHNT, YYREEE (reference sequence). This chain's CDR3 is CASSRAGGPNNEQFF. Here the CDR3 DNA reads TGTGCCAGCAGCCGAGCGGGGGGGCCAAACAATGAGCAGTTCTTC.

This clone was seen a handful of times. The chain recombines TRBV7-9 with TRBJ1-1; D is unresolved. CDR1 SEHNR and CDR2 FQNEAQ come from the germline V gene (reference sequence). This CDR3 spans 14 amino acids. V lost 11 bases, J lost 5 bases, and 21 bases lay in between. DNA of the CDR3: TGTGCCGGGGTAGAGTCCGGTTCGGGGACTGAAGCTTTCTTT. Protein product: CAGVESGSGTEAFF.

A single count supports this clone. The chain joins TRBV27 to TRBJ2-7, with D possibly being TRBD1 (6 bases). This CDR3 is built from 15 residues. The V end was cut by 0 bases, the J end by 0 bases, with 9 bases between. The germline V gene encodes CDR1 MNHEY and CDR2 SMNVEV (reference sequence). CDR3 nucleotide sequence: TGTGCCAGCAGTTTATCAGGGGACACCTCCTACGAGCAGTACTTC. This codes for CASSLSGDTSYEQYF.

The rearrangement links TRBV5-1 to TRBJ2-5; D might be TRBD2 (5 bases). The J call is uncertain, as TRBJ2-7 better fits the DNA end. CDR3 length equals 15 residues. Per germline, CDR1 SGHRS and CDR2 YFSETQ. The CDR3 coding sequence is TGCGCCAGCAGTCCGTTCCCGGGAACCTCCTACGAGCAGTACTTC. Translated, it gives CASSPFPGTSYEQYF.

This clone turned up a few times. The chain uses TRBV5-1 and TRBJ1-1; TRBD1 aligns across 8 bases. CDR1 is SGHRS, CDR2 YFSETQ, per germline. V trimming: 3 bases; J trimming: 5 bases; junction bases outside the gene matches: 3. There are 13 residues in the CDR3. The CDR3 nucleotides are TGCGCCAGCAGCTCACAGGGGGGGACTGAAGCTTTCTTT. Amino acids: CASSSQGGTEAFF.

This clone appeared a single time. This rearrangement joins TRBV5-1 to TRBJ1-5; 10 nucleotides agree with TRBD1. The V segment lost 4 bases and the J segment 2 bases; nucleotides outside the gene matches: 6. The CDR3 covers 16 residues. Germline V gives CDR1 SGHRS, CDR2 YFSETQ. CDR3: CASSPSGTGGNQPQHF. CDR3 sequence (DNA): TGCGCCAGCAGCCCAAGTGGGACAGGGGGCAATCAGCCCCAGCATTTT.

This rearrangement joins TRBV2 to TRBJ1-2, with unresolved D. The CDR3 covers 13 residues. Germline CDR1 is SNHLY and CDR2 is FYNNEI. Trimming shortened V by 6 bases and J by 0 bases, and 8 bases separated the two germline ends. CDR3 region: CASRLGPNYGYTF. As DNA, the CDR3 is TGTGCCAGCAGGCTGGGCCCTAACTATGGCTACACCTTC.

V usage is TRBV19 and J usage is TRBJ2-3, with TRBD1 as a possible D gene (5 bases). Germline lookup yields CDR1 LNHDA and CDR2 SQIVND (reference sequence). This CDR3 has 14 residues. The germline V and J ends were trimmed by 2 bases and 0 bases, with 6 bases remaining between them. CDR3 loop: CASSIRGSTDTQYF. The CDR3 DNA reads TGTGCCAGTAGTATAAGGGGCAGCACAGATACGCAGTATTTT.

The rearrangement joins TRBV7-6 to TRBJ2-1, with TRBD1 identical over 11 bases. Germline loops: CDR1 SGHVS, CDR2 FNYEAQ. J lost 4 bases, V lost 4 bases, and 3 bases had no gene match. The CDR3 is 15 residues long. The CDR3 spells CASSSGQGAYNEQFF. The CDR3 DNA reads TGTGCCAGCAGCTCAGGACAGGGGGCATACAATGAGCAGTTCTTC.

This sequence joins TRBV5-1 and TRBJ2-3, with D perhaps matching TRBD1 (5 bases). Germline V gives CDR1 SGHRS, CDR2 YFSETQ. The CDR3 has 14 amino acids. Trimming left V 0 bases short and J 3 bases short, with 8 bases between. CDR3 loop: CASSLAGATDTQYF. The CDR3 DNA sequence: TGCGCCAGCAGCTTGGCTGGGGCGACAGATACGCAGTATTTT.

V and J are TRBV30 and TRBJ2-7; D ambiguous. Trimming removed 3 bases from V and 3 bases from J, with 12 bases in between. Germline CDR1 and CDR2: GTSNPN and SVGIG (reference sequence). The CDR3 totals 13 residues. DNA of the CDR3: TGTGCCTGGAGGGCTTCAGGAAACTACGAGCAGTACTTC. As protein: CAWRASGNYEQYF.